Below, one T cell receptor beta chain is given with its context. The data derive from a study of blood T cell repertoires in COVID-19. Study-wide context: From the United States, Italy and Spain came samples of acute and convalescent COVID-19. PBMCs, B-cell-depleted T cells, or T cells provided the cDNA or gDNA that made up the material.

Produced via immunoSEQ multiplex PCR; TCRdb's table is partial and in-frame only. Altogether some 99,000 clones are present, approximately 90% being singletons, with the ten largest covering about 1%. V was cut by 4 bases and J by 4 bases, with 20 bases left in between. The CDR3 length is 16 residues. Germline V gene sequence: CDR1 SGHDT, CDR2 YYEEEE. What was sequenced was peripheral blood. The V call is TRBV5-6, the J call TRBJ1-1; D possibly corresponds to TRBD1 (5 bases). This TCR was recovered from a human donor in a cohort sampled during active COVID-19. The CDR3 DNA sequence: TGTGCCAGCAGCGCCCCAGGGATAGGAGGGGTCACTGAAGCTTTCTTT. Protein product: CASSAPGIGGVTEAFF. Variable domain in full (rest from reference TRBV5-6 and TRBJ1-1): DAGVTQSPTHLIKTRGQQVTLRCSPKSGHDTVSWYQQALGQGPQFIFQYYEEEERQRGNFPDRFSGHQFPNYSSELNVNALLLGDSALYLCASSAPGIGGVTEAFFGQGTRLTVV.